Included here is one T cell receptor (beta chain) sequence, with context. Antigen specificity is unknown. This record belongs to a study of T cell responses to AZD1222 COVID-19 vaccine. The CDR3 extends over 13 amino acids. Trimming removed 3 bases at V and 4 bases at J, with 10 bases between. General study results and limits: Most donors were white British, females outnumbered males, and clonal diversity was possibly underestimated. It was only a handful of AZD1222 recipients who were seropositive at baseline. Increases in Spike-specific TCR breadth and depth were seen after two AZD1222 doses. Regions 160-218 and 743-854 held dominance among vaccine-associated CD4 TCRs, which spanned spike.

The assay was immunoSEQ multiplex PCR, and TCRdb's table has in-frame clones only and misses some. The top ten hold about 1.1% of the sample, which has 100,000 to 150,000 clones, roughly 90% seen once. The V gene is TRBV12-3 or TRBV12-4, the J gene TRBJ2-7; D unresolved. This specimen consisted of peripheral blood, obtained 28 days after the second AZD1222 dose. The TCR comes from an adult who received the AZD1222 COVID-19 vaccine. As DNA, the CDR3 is TGTGCCAGCAGTTTGGCTACCAAGTACGAGCAGTACTTC. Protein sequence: CASSLATKYEQYF.